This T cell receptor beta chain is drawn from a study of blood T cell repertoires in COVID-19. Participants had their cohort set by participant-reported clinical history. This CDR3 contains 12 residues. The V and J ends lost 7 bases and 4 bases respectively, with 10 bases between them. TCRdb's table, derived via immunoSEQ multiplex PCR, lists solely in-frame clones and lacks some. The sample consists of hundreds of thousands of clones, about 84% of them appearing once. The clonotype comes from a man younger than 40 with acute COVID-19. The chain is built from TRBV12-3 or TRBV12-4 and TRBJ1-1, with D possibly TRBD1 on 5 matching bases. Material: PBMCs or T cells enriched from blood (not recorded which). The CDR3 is CASTTGVTEAFF. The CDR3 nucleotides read TGTGCCAGCACCACGGGGGTCACTGAAGCTTTCTTT.